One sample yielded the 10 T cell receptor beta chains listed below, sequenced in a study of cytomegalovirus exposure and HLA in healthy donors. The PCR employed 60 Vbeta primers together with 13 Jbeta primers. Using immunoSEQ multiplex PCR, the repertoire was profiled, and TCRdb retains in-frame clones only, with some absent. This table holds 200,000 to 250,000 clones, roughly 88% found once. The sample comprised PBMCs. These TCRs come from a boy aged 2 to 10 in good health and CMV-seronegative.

CDR3 loop: CATNYPDRGGNIQYF. The DNA of the CDR3 is TGTGCCACAAACTACCCAGACAGGGGGGGGAACATTCAGTACTTC. The chain joins TRBV14 to TRBJ2-4; 9 bases align to TRBD1. After removal of 10 bases from V and 7 bases from J, the junction contained 14 bases not matched to a gene. The CDR3 loop spans 15 amino acids. Germline-derived CDR1 and CDR2 are SGHDN and FVKESK. The whole variable domain, filled in from reference TRBV14 and TRBJ2-4, reads EAGVTQFPSHSVIEKGQTVTLRCDPISGHDNLYWYRRVMGKEIKFLLHFVKESKQDESGMPNNRFLAERTGGTYSTLKVQPAELEDSGVYFCATNYPDRGGNIQYFGAGTRLSVL.

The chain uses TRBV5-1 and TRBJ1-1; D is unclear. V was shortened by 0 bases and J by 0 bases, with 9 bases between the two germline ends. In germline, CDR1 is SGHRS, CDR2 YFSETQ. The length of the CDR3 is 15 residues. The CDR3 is CASSLELRMNTEAFF. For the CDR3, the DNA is TGCGCCAGCAGCTTGGAGCTCAGGATGAACACTGAAGCTTTCTTT.

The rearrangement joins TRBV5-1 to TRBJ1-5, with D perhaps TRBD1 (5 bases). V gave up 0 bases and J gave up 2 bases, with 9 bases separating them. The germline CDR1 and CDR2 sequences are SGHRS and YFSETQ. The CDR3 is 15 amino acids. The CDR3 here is CASSLGGEGNQPQHF. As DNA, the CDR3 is TGCGCCAGCAGCTTGGGAGGGGAGGGCAATCAGCCCCAGCATTTT.

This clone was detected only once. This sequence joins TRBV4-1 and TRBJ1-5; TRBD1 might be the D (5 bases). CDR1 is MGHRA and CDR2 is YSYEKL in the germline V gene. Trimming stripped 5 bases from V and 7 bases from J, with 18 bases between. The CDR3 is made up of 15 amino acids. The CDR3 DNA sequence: TGCGCCAGCAGCTCCCTGACTGGCGGGGGGCAGCCCCAGCATTTT. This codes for CASSSLTGGGQPQHF.

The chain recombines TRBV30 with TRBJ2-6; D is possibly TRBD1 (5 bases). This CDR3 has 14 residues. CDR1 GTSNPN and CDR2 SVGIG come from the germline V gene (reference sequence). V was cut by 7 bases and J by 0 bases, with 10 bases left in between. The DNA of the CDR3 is TGTGCCTATTCGCAGGGCTCTGGGGCCAACGTCCTGACTTTC. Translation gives CAYSQGSGANVLTF.

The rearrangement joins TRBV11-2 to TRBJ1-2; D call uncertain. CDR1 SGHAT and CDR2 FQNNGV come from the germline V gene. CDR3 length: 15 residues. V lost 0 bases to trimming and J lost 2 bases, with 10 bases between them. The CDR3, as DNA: TGTGCCAGCAGCTTAGATGGAGAACCCAACTATGGCTACACCTTC. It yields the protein CASSLDGEPNYGYTF.

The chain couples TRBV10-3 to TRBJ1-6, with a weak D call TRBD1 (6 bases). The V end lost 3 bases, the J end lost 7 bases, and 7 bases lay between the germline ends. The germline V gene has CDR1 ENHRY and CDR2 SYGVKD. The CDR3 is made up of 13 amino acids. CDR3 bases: TGTGCCATCAGTGAAGACAGGAATTCACCCCTCCACTTT. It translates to CAISEDRNSPLHF.

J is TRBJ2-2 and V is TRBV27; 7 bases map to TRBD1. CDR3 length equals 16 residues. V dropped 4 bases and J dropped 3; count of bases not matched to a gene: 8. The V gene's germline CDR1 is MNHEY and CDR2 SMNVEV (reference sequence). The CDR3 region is CASSSPDRVYTGELFF. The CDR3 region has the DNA TGTGCCAGCAGTTCTCCCGACAGGGTTTACACCGGGGAGCTGTTTTTT.

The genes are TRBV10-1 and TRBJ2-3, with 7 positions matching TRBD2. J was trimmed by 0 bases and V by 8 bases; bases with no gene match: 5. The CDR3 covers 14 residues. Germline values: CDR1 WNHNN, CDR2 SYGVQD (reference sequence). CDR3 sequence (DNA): TGCGCCAGCTCGGCTAGCGGTAGCACAGATACGCAGTATTTT. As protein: CASSASGSTDTQYF.

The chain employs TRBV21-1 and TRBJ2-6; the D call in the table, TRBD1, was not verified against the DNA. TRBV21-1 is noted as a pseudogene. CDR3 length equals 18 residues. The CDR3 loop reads CASSKPFPGTGGPNVLTF. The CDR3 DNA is TGTGCCAGCAGCAAGCCCTTTCCCGGGACAGGGGGACCCAACGTCCTGACTTTC.